A selection of T cell receptor beta chains follows, all from one sample in a study of T cells after yellow fever vaccination. TCRdb passed the 5' RACE reads through MiXCR, listing each CDR3 protein once. Here the sample spans just under 600,000 distinct CDR3 sequences, approximately 15% being singletons. The sample in question was PBMCs, obtained on the day of the yellow fever booster vaccination. The receptors come from a young man who received the YFV17D yellow fever vaccine. Each CDR3 is given with its conserved first and last residue. Fields, in order: J gene, V gene, CDR3 protein.

j_call: TRBJ2-1; v_call: TRBV20-1; cdr3_aa: CSARGLAEQNEQFF
j_call: TRBJ2-1; v_call: TRBV20-1; cdr3_aa: CSARSSGYNEQFF
j_call: TRBJ2-4; v_call: TRBV7-9; cdr3_aa: CALEIKQGTEDIQYF
j_call: TRBJ2-5; v_call: TRBV11-2; cdr3_aa: CASSSPQRTLAKEETQYF
j_call: TRBJ1-6; v_call: TRBV27; cdr3_aa: CASSLDRGGSPLHF
j_call: TRBJ2-1; v_call: TRBV24-1; cdr3_aa: CATSDSTGVGSINEQFF
j_call: TRBJ2-5; v_call: TRBV20-1; cdr3_aa: CSARRGGQETQYF
j_call: TRBJ2-5; v_call: TRBV3-1; cdr3_aa: CASSQELRARAETQYF
j_call: TRBJ2-3; v_call: TRBV4-3; cdr3_aa: CASSQDRVLADTQYF
j_call: TRBJ1-1; v_call: TRBV25-1; cdr3_aa: CASSATGTPSPEAFF
j_call: TRBJ2-4; v_call: TRBV28; cdr3_aa: CASLGQGDIQYF
j_call: TRBJ2-1; v_call: TRBV5-1; cdr3_aa: CASSRVSEGSDEQFF
j_call: TRBJ2-6; v_call: TRBV25-1; cdr3_aa: CASSGGLASGANVLTF
j_call: TRBJ2-1; v_call: TRBV7-3; cdr3_aa: CASSLVRGLANNEQFF
j_call: TRBJ2-7; v_call: TRBV9; cdr3_aa: CASSVDLARYEQYF
j_call: TRBJ2-7; v_call: TRBV7-9; cdr3_aa: CASSLGDRGPDEQYF
j_call: TRBJ1-4; v_call: TRBV11-2; cdr3_aa: CASSLGGGGGVGEKLFF
j_call: TRBJ2-4; v_call: TRBV25-1; cdr3_aa: CASSPGNIQYF
j_call: TRBJ2-5; v_call: TRBV20-1; cdr3_aa: CSAATSGYQETQYF
j_call: TRBJ1-5; v_call: TRBV6-1; cdr3_aa: CASRGGEGNQPQHF
j_call: TRBJ2-5; v_call: TRBV9; cdr3_aa: CASSIEAGRSGETQYF
j_call: TRBJ1-1; v_call: TRBV29-1; cdr3_aa: CSGGENTEAFF
j_call: TRBJ2-2; v_call: TRBV21-1; cdr3_aa: CASSPRSNGELFF
j_call: TRBJ1-3; v_call: TRBV4-3; cdr3_aa: CASSQAAVTGNTIYF
j_call: TRBJ2-3; v_call: TRBV7-2; cdr3_aa: CASSPPSGRTGDTQYF
j_call: TRBJ2-3; v_call: TRBV5-1; cdr3_aa: CASSFMTMQATDTQYF
j_call: TRBJ2-1; v_call: TRBV10-3; cdr3_aa: CAISGGQPLFNEQFF
j_call: TRBJ1-2; v_call: TRBV4-3; cdr3_aa: CASSQDFQADNYGYTF
j_call: TRBJ2-4; v_call: TRBV29-1; cdr3_aa: CSVEGQRGAKNIQYF
j_call: TRBJ2-1; v_call: TRBV20-1; cdr3_aa: CSARDWGPNYNEQFF
j_call: TRBJ2-7; v_call: TRBV20-1; cdr3_aa: CSASPTITEQYF
j_call: TRBJ2-1; v_call: TRBV12-3/TRBV12-4; cdr3_aa: CASSLGGTSGRGNEQFF
j_call: TRBJ2-3; v_call: TRBV20-1; cdr3_aa: CSARNLQAGASDTQYF
j_call: TRBJ2-5; v_call: TRBV9; cdr3_aa: CASSTAPGQRGETQYF
j_call: TRBJ2-7; v_call: TRBV7-2; cdr3_aa: CASSLDAGSYEQYF
j_call: TRBJ1-1; v_call: TRBV29-1; cdr3_aa: CSVGTARAFF
j_call: TRBJ2-5; v_call: TRBV29-1; cdr3_aa: CSGVQGEGETQYF
j_call: TRBJ2-3; v_call: TRBV7-8; cdr3_aa: CASTLGLAGSTDTQYF
j_call: TRBJ2-4; v_call: TRBV2; cdr3_aa: CASSDPGLAGKGNIQYF
j_call: TRBJ2-1; v_call: TRBV20-1; cdr3_aa: CSARSGQYNEQFF
j_call: TRBJ1-3; v_call: TRBV7-8; cdr3_aa: CASSLGGGGTGNTIYF
j_call: TRBJ2-3; v_call: TRBV7-2; cdr3_aa: CASSTDTQYF
j_call: TRBJ2-1; v_call: TRBV10-3; cdr3_aa: CAISEGGNVRYNEQFF
j_call: TRBJ2-7; v_call: TRBV5-4; cdr3_aa: CASSPGGTYSEQYF
j_call: TRBJ2-4; v_call: TRBV9; cdr3_aa: CASSAGLAGGMDIQYF
j_call: TRBJ2-7; v_call: TRBV10-3; cdr3_aa: CAISEQGAHEQYF
j_call: TRBJ2-4; v_call: TRBV20-1; cdr3_aa: CSARAGGAKNIQYF
j_call: TRBJ2-1; v_call: TRBV7-2; cdr3_aa: CASRKLRDSTYNEQFF